Below are 20 T cell receptor beta chains sequenced from a single sample in a study of T cell changes during pregnancy in multiple sclerosis. The assay was immunoSEQ multiplex PCR, and TCRdb's table has in-frame clones only and misses some. The sample contains around 49,000 clones, 80% to 95% of which appear only once. The sequencing here drew on CD4+ T cells from peripheral blood mononuclear cells, taken after pregnancy. These receptors all come from a female donor in good health, enrolled as a control in a pregnancy study.

The genes are TRBV5-6 and TRBJ1-5, with 7 bases fitting TRBD1. This CDR3 is built from 15 residues. Germline lookup yields CDR1 SGHDT and CDR2 YYEEEE. The junction had 8 bases not matched to a gene; V was cut back by 4 bases and J by 4 bases. This chain's CDR3 is CASSKGQTWNQPQHF. The CDR3 coding sequence is TGTGCCAGCAGCAAGGGACAGACTTGGAATCAGCCCCAGCATTTT.

V usage is TRBV6-5 and J usage is TRBJ2-7, with a tentative D call TRBD2 (5 bases). CDR3 length: 13 amino acids. Trimming took 4 bases from V and 2 from J, leaving 9 bases between them. CDR1 MNHEY and CDR2 SVGAGI come from the germline V gene. Here the CDR3 reads CASSWAGPYEQYF. The CDR3 bases are TGTGCCAGCAGTTGGGCGGGCCCCTACGAGCAGTACTTC.

CDR3 sequence: CASSPRTGELFF. Here the CDR3 DNA reads TGTGCCAGCAGTCCCAGGACCGGGGAGCTGTTTTTT. The chain employs TRBV28 and TRBJ2-2; D gene ambiguous. This CDR3 has 12 residues. V dropped 5 bases and J dropped 5 bases, with 6 bases sitting between them. Germline values: CDR1 MDHEN, CDR2 SYDVKM.

This clone was found once. The rearrangement uses TRBV5-8 and TRBJ2-3; D perhaps matches TRBD2 (5 bases). This CDR3 comprises 15 residues. Germline CDR1 reads SGHTS; CDR2 reads YDEGEE. V was trimmed by 1 base and J by 4 bases, leaving 13 bases between them. As DNA, the CDR3 is TGTGCCAGCAGCTTGTTCGGGATTTACTCAGATACGCAGTATTTT. This encodes CASSLFGIYSDTQYF.

This chain connects TRBV30 to TRBJ1-2; D is perhaps TRBD1 (5 bases). Trimming stripped 1 base from V and 7 bases from J, with 13 bases between. There are 13 residues in the CDR3. CDR1 is GTSNPN, CDR2 SVGIG, per germline (reference sequence). This CDR3 reads CAWSDRRAGGYTF. For the CDR3, the DNA is TGTGCCTGGAGTGACAGGAGGGCCGGTGGCTACACCTTC.

The CDR3 region has the DNA TGTGCCAGCAGCTGGCTGCTCGGGACTAGCGGGGGTAGCACAGATACGCAGTATTTT. Its protein product is CASSWLLGTSGGSTDTQYF. This rearrangement joins TRBV5-4 to TRBJ2-3; TRBD2 aligns across 14 bases. The germline V gene has CDR1 SGHNT and CDR2 YYREEE (reference sequence). The V and J ends lost 3 bases and 0 bases, in that order; junction bases with no gene match: 9. This CDR3 contains 19 residues.

This clone has a handful of counts. The chain couples TRBV9 to TRBJ1-1; no clear D. Germline V CDR1 and CDR2: SGDLS, YYNGEE. Trimming removed 3 bases from V and 8 bases from J, with 14 bases in between. There are 13 residues in the CDR3. CDR3 sequence (DNA): TGTGCCAGCAGCGCTTCACCCCAACAAGAAGCTTTCTTT. This sequence encodes CASSASPQQEAFF.

The V call is TRBV6-5, the J call TRBJ2-7, with a tentative D call TRBD1 (6 bases). CDR1 and CDR2 (germline): MNHEY, SVGAGI. V was clipped by 6 bases and J by 6 bases, with 15 bases between them. CDR3 length: 13 amino acids. The CDR3 DNA follows: TGTGCCAGCAGCAGGGGATCTGGGTTCGAGCAGTACTTC. As protein: CASSRGSGFEQYF.

This clone showed up just once. The J gene is TRBJ2-1, the V gene TRBV5-1; 13 bases are shared with TRBD2. The junction had 0 bases not matched to a gene; V was cut back by 0 bases and J by 9 bases. The CDR3 consists of 14 residues. Germline assignment: CDR1 SGHRS and CDR2 YFSETQ. In DNA, the CDR3 is TGCGCCAGCAGCTTGGGACTAGCGGGGGGTGAGCAGTTCTTC. Translating it yields CASSLGLAGGEQFF.

V and J are TRBV5-4 and TRBJ2-5; TRBD2 aligns across 13 bases. Germline V gene data show CDR1 as SGHNT and CDR2 as YYREEE (reference sequence). Germline trimming cut 4 bases from V and 2 bases from J; bases unmatched to any gene: 5. This CDR3 contains 16 residues. The CDR3 DNA follows: TGTGCCAGCAGCACGCCGGGACTAGCGGGGCAAGAGACCCAGTACTTC. This translates into CASSTPGLAGQETQYF.

This chain joins TRBV6-6 and TRBJ1-2; 8 bases are a match to TRBD1. The CDR3 consists of 12 residues. Germline V lookup: CDR1 MNHNY, CDR2 SVGAGI (reference sequence). V was pared by 6 bases and J by 3 bases, with 0 bases of the junction left unmatched. In DNA, the CDR3 is TGTGCCAGCAGGACAGGGGACTATGGCTACACCTTC. As protein: CASRTGDYGYTF.

The chain carries TRBV2 and TRBJ1-5; 9 bases match TRBD1. The junction had 2 bases not matched to a gene; V was cut back by 0 bases and J by 2 bases. Germline assignment: CDR1 SNHLY and CDR2 FYNNEI. This CDR3 region has 16 residues. In nucleotides, the CDR3 is TGTGCCAGCAGTGAAGCCACAGGGGGCGGCAATCAGCCCCAGCATTTT. Its protein product is CASSEATGGGNQPQHF.

The chain carries TRBV20-1 and TRBJ2-7, with 10 bases that match TRBD1. Germline CDR1 is DFQATT and CDR2 is SNEGSKA (reference sequence). CDR3 size: 11 residues. V shed 7 bases, J shed 5 bases, and the junction held 2 bases outside the gene matches. CDR3 sequence: CSGGQGDEQYF. In DNA form, the CDR3 reads TGCAGTGGTGGACAGGGGGACGAGCAGTACTTC.

Remarks on this clone: Compared with germline, one end of the junction differs, possibly owing to a read error. This same CDR3 is encoded by further DNA sequences in the sample. The J gene is TRBJ2-1, the V gene TRBV5-1; 10 bases map to TRBD2. The germline gives CDR1 SGHRS, CDR2 YFSETQ. This CDR3 spans 15 amino acids. The CDR3 is CASSSWGQRGGEQFF. The CDR3 DNA reads TGTGCCAGCAGCTCCTGGGGGCAGCGGGGGGGCGAGCAGTTCTTC.

The rearrangement links TRBV19 to TRBJ1-4, with a possible D match to TRBD1 (5 bases). V shed 8 bases and J shed 0 bases, with 10 bases lying between them. Germline V gene data show CDR1 as LNHDA and CDR2 as SQIVND (reference sequence). The CDR3 consists of 14 residues. CDR3 loop: CASGGTATNEKLFF. The CDR3 region has the DNA TGTGCCAGTGGGGGGACCGCAACTAATGAAAAACTGTTTTTT.

This chain connects TRBV7-6 to TRBJ2-3, with TRBD2 identical over 9 bases. V shed 1 base, J shed 0 bases, and the junction held 2 bases outside the gene matches. This CDR3 comprises 16 residues. Germline V gives CDR1 SGHVS, CDR2 FNYEAQ. The CDR3 DNA reads as TGTGCCAGCAGCTTAGGTAGCGGGGGAAGCACAGATACGCAGTATTTT. It yields the protein CASSLGSGGSTDTQYF.

The rearrangement joins TRBV15 to TRBJ1-5; D gene uncertain. This CDR3 is built from 15 residues. CDR1 and CDR2 from the germline V gene are LNHNV and YYDKDF (reference sequence). V lost 0 bases and J lost 2, with 8 bases in between. CDR3 region: CATSRDMFGNQPQHF. The CDR3, as DNA: TGTGCCACCAGCAGAGATATGTTCGGCAATCAGCCCCAGCATTTT.

This sequence joins TRBV6-5 and TRBJ1-3, with D maybe TRBD1 (5 bases). Trimming left V 9 bases short and J 1 base short, with 13 bases between. The CDR3 covers 14 residues. Germline V gives CDR1 MNHEY, CDR2 SVGAGI. The CDR3 protein is CASGGELSGNTIYF. The CDR3 DNA is TGTGCCAGTGGAGGGGAACTTTCTGGAAACACCATATATTTT.

The rearrangement links TRBV6-8 to TRBJ1-5; the D is unclear. Trimming shortened V by 5 bases and J by 4 bases, and 3 bases separated the two germline ends. Germline V gene sequence: CDR1 MNHGY, CDR2 SAAAGT. The CDR3 contains 11 residues. The CDR3 region has the DNA TGTGCCAGCAGTGAGAATCAGCCCCAGCATTTT. Translation: CASSENQPQHF.

This clone was detected once. V usage is TRBV30 and J usage is TRBJ1-4; D is possibly TRBD1 (5 bases). Per germline, CDR1 GTSNPN and CDR2 SVGIG (reference sequence). Trimming took 2 bases from V and 8 from J, leaving 15 bases between them. The CDR3 extends over 14 amino acids. The CDR3 coding sequence is TGTGCCTGGAGTAATTTAGGGGTTTTAGAAAAACTGTTTTTT. This codes for CAWSNLGVLEKLFF.